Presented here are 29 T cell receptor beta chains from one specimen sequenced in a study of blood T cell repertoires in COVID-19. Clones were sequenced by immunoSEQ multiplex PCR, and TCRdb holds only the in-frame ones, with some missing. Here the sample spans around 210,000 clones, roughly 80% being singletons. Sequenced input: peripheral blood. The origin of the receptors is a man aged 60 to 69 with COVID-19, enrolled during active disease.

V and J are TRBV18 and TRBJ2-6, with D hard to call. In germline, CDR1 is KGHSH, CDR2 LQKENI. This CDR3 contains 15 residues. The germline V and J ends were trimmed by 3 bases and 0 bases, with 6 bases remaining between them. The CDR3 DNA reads TGTGCCAGCTCACCCCGAGGCTCTGGGGCCAACGTCCTGACTTTC. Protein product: CASSPRGSGANVLTF.

This CDR3 reads CAWSASSGNTIYF. CDR3 sequence (DNA): TGTGCCTGGAGTGCGTCCTCTGGAAACACCATATATTTT. The gene calls are TRBV30 and TRBJ1-3; no definite D call. Germline lookup yields CDR1 GTSNPN and CDR2 SVGIG (reference sequence). V was pared by 1 base and J by 0 bases, with 4 bases between. The length of the CDR3 is 13 residues.

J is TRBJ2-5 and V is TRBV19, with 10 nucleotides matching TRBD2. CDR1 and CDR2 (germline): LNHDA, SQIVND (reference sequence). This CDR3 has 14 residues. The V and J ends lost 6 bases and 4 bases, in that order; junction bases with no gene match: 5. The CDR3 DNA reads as TGTGCCAGTAGCCTGGGACTAGCGAGAGAGACCCAGTACTTC. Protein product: CASSLGLARETQYF.

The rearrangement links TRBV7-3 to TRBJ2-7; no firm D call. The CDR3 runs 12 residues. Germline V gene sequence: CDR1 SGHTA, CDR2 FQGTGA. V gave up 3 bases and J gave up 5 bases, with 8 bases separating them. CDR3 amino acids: CASSFRVDEQYF. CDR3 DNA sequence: TGTGCCAGCAGCTTCCGAGTCGACGAGCAGTACTTC.

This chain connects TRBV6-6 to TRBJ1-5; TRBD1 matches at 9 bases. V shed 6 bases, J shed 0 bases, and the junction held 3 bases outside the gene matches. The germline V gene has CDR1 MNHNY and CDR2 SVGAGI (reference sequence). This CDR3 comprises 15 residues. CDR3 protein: CASSRTGDSNQPQHF. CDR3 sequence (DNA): TGTGCCAGCAGCAGGACAGGGGATAGCAATCAGCCCCAGCATTTT.

The chain's CDR3 is CASSPQQGLHEQYF. The DNA for the CDR3 is TGTGCCAGCTCACCCCAACAGGGGCTCCACGAGCAGTACTTC. This chain links TRBV18 with TRBJ2-7; 7 nucleotides line up with TRBD1. Germline CDR1 and CDR2: KGHSH and LQKENI. The CDR3 spans 14 residues. The V and J ends lost 3 bases and 5 bases, in that order; junction bases with no gene match: 7.

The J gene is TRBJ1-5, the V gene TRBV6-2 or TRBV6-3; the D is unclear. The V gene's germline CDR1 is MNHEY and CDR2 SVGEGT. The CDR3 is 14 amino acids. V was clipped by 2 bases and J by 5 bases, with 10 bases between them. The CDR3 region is CASSYPGSHQPQHF. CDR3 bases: TGTGCCAGCAGTTACCCCGGGTCACATCAGCCCCAGCATTTT.

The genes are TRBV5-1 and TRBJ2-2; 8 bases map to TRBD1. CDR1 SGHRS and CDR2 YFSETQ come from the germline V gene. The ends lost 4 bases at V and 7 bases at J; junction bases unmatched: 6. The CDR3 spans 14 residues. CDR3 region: CASSIRQGYGELFF. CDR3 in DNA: TGCGCCAGCAGCATCCGACAGGGGTACGGGGAGCTGTTTTTT.

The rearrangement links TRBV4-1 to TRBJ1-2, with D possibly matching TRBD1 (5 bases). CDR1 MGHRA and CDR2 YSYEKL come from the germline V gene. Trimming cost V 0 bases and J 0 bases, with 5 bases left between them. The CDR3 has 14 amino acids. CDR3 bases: TGCGCCAGCAGCCAAGACAGGGCTAACTATGGCTACACCTTC. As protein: CASSQDRANYGYTF.

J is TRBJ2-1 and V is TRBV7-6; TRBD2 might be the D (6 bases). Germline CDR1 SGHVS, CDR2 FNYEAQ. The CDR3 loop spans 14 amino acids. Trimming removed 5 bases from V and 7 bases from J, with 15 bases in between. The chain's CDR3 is CASSTDGGRNEQFF. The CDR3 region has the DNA TGTGCCAGCAGCACCGACGGGGGTAGGAATGAGCAGTTCTTC.

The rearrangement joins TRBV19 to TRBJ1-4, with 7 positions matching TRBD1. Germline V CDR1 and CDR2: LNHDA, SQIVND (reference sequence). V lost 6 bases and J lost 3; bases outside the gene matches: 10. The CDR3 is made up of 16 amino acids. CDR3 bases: TGTGCCAGTAGCTCCGAACAGGGGTTAGCTAATGAAAAACTGTTTTTT. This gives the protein CASSSEQGLANEKLFF.

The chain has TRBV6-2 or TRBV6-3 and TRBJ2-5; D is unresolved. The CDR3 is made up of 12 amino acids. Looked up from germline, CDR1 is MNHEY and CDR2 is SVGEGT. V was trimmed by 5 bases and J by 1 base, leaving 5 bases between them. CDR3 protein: CASSPFQETQYF. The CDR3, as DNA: TGTGCCAGCAGTCCCTTCCAAGAGACCCAGTACTTC.

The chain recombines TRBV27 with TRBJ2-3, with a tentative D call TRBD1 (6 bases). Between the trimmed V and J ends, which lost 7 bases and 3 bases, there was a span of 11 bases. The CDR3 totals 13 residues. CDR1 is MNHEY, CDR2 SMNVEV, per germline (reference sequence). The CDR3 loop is CASTKQGTDTQYF. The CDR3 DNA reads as TGTGCCAGCACCAAACAGGGAACAGATACGCAGTATTTT.

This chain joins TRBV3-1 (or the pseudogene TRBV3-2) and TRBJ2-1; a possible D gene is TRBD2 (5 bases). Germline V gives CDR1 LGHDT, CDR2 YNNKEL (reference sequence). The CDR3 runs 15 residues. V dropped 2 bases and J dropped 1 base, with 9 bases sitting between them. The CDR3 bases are TGTGCCAGCAGCCAAACCCGGACTTCCTACAATGAGCAGTTCTTC. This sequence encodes CASSQTRTSYNEQFF.

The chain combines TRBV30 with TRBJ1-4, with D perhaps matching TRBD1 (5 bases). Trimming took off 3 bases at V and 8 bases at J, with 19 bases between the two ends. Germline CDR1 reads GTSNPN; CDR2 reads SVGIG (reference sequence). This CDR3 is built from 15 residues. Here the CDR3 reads CAWSEGTSRGEKLFF. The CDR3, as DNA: TGTGCCTGGAGCGAAGGGACTTCAAGAGGGGAAAAACTGTTTTTT.

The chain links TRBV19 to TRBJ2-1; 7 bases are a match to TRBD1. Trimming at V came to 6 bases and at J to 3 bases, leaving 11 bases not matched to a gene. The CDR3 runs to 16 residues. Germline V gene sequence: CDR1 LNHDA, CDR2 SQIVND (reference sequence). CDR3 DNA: TGTGCCAGTAGAAATCTACAGGGGCGCCGCTACAATGAGCAGTTCTTC. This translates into CASRNLQGRRYNEQFF.

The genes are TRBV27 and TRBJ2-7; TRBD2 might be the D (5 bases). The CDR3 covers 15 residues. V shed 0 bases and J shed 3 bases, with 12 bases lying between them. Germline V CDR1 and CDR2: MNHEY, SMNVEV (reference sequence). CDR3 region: CASSLSAQRFYEQYF. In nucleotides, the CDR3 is TGTGCCAGCAGTTTATCAGCCCAGCGGTTCTACGAGCAGTACTTC.

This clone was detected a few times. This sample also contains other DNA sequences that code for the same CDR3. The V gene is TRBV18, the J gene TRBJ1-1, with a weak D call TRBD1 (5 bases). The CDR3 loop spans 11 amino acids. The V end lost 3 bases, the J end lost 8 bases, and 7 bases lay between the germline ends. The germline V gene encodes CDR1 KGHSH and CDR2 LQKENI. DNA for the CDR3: TGTGCCAGCTCACCGCGGACAGAAGCTTTCTTT. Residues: CASSPRTEAFF.

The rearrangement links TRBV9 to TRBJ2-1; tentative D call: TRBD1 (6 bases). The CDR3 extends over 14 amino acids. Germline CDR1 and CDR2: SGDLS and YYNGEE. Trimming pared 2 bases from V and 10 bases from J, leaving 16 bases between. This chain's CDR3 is CASSVGHRVEEQFF. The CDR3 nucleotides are TGTGCCAGCAGCGTCGGCCACAGGGTTGAAGAGCAGTTCTTC.

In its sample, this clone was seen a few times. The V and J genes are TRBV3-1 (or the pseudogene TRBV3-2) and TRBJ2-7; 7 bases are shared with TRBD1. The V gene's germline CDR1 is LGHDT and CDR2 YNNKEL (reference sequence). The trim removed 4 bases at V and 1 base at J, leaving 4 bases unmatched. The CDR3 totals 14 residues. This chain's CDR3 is CASSLTTGSYEQYF. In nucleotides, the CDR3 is TGTGCCAGCAGCCTTACGACAGGGTCCTACGAGCAGTACTTC.

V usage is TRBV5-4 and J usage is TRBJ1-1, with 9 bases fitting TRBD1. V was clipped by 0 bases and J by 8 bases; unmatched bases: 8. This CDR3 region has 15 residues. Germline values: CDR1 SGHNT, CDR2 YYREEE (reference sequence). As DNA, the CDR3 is TGTGCCAGCAGCTTGGATGCACAGGGGGCAGCCGAAGCTTTCTTT. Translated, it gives CASSLDAQGAAEAFF.

CDR3 sequence: CASRTRTGLYGYTF. CDR3 coding DNA: TGTGCCAGCAGGACCCGGACAGGGCTCTATGGCTACACCTTC. The gene calls are TRBV6-5 and TRBJ1-2; 8 bases line up with TRBD1. Germline V gene lookup returns CDR1 MNHEY and CDR2 SVGAGI. J lost 4 bases, V lost 6 bases, and 7 bases had no gene match. This CDR3 comprises 14 residues.

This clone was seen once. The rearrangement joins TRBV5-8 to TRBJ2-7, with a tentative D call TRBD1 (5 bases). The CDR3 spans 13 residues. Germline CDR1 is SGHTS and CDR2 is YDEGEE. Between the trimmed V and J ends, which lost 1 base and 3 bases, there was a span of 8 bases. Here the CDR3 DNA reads TGTGCCAGCAGCTTGATGCAGGGCTACGAGCAGTACTTC. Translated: CASSLMQGYEQYF.

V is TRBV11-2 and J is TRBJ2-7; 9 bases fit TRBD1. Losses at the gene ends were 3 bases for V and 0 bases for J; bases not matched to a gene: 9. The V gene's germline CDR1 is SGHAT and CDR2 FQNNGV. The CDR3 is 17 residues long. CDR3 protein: CASSFRTGAVISYEQYF. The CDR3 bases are TGTGCCAGCAGCTTCAGGACAGGGGCCGTCATCTCCTACGAGCAGTACTTC.

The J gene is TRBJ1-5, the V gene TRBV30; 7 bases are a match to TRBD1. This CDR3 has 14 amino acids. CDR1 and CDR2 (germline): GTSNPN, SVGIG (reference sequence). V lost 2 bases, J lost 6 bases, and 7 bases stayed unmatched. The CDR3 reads CAWSPGQASQPQHF. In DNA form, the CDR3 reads TGTGCCTGGAGTCCAGGACAGGCATCTCAGCCCCAGCATTTT.

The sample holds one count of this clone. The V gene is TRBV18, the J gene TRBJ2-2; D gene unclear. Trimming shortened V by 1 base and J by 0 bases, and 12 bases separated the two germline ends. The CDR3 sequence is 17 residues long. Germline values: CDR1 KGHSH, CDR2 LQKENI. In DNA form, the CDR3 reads TGTGCCAGCTCACCACAAGTAGGCGGCCCGAACACCGGGGAGCTGTTTTTT. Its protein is CASSPQVGGPNTGELFF.

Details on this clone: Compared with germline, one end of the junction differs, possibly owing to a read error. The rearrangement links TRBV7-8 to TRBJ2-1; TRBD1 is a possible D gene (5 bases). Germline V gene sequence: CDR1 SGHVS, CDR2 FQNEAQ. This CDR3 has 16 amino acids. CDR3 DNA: TGTGCCAGCAGCCCCGGAATCCAGGGCCCCTTCAAGCCACGGGTCTTC. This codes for CASSPGIQGPFKPRVF.

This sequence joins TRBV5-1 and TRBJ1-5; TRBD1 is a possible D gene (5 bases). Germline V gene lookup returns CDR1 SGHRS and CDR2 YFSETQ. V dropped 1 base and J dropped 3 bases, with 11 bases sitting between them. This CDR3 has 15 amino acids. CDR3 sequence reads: CASSLLGGDNQPQHF. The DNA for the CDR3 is TGCGCCAGCAGCTTGTTAGGAGGGGACAATCAGCCCCAGCATTTT.

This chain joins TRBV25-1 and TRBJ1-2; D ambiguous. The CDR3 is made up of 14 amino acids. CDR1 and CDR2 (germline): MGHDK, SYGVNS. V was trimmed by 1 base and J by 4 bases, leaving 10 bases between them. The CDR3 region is CASSESIPGYGYTF. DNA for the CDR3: TGTGCCAGCAGTGAATCCATCCCCGGCTATGGCTACACCTTC.